This TCR beta chain was identified during a study of CDR3 diversity in severe acne. The germline gives CDR1 DFQATT, CDR2 SNEGSKA (reference sequence). V shed 3 bases and J shed 5 bases, with 7 bases lying between them. This CDR3 contains 11 residues. TCRdb called the PCR reads again in MiXCR, with one record for every CDR3 protein. This sample has almost 85,000 distinct CDR3 sequences, with under 65% found just once. This clonotype was detected only a few times. The receptor was isolated from a male donor in good health, without acne. The rearrangement uses TRBV20-1 and TRBJ2-5; TRBD1 is a possible D gene (5 bases). Source material: blood. The CDR3 reads CSASQGETQYF. Written as DNA, the CDR3 is TGCAGTGCTAGTCAGGGCGAGACCCAGTACTTC.